The clone carrying this TCR beta chain showed up just once. TCRdb re-called the PCR reads through MiXCR, storing one row per CDR3 protein. The table includes about 14,000 distinct CDR3 sequences, less than 60% detected once. This entry comes from a study of tumor-infiltrating lymphocytes in oesophageal squamous cell carcinoma. The sequence was obtained from a male donor with esophageal squamous cell carcinoma. The sample comprised blood.

In DNA form, the CDR3 reads TGTGCCAGCAGCTCGTTCCGGGAAACTGAAGCTTTCTTT. Amino acids: CASSSFRETEAFF. The V and J genes are TRBV7-6 and TRBJ1-1; no definite D call. The CDR3 totals 13 residues. CDR1 and CDR2 (germline): SGHVS, FNYEAQ. Trimming left V 4 bases short and J 5 bases short, with 11 bases between.